The 18 T cell receptor beta chains given below trace back to one sample, sequenced in a study of radiation and T cells in renal cell carcinoma. As for time point: baseline pretreatment blood. Treatment in this sample: 15 Gy SBRT to primary tumor, nephrectomy 4 weeks later. Some clones are missing from TCRdb's copy, which holds only in-frame ones; the method was immunoSEQ multiplex PCR. The data hold under 65,000 clones, with approximately 84% observed a single time. The sample in question was blood, obtained from a patient whose treatment included radiotherapy and nephrectomy. All receptors derive from a man aged 60 to 69 with renal cell carcinoma.

The sample holds a few counts of this clone. V and J are TRBV5-1 and TRBJ2-2; tentative D call: TRBD1 (5 bases). This CDR3 region has 14 residues. The V gene lost 2 bases and the J gene lost 5 bases, with 10 bases spanning the gap. The V gene's germline CDR1 is SGHRS and CDR2 YFSETQ. The CDR3, as DNA: TGCGCCAGCAGCTTCGCAGGGCGGACCGGGGAGCTGTTTTTT. Translating it yields CASSFAGRTGELFF.

The chain recombines TRBV7-8 with TRBJ1-5, with D uncertain. The germline V gene encodes CDR1 SGHVS and CDR2 FQNEAQ. The CDR3 extends over 19 amino acids. V lost 2 bases, J lost 0 bases, and 20 bases lay in between. DNA for the CDR3: TGTGCCAGCAGCTTAAACCCCCAGGCCGCAATTTATAGCAATCAGCCCCAGCATTTT. This gives the protein CASSLNPQAAIYSNQPQHF.

CDR3 sequence: CASSYGGTTEAFF. CDR3 DNA: TGTGCCAGCAGTTACGGGGGTACCACTGAAGCTTTCTTT. The chain joins TRBV6-6 to TRBJ1-1; D is perhaps TRBD1 (5 bases). The CDR3 runs to 13 residues. Per germline, CDR1 MNHNY and CDR2 SVGAGI (reference sequence). The V gene lost 2 bases and the J gene lost 4 bases, with 8 bases spanning the gap.

The chain joins TRBV6-4 to TRBJ1-3; D remains unclear. Germline V gene data show CDR1 as MRHNA and CDR2 as SNTAGT. There are 15 residues in the CDR3. The ends were cut back, 3 bases at V and 0 bases at J, with 9 bases in the middle. For the CDR3, the DNA is TGTGCCAGCAGTGAGCGGGTCGGCTCTGGAAACACCATATATTTT. It specifies CASSERVGSGNTIYF.

This clone was recorded a few times. Within the sample, other DNA sequences also encode this same CDR3. V is TRBV10-1 and J is TRBJ1-5; D unresolved. The CDR3 runs 12 residues. Per the germline V gene, CDR1 is WNHNN and CDR2 is SYGVQD (reference sequence). The V end was cut by 3 bases, the J end by 2 bases, with 2 bases between. CDR3 bases: TGCGCCAGCAGTGACGGCAATCAGCCCCAGCATTTT. Translation gives CASSDGNQPQHF.

This clone was seen a few times. The rearrangement uses TRBV9 and TRBJ2-5; D not certain. V lost 3 bases and J lost 3, with 6 bases in between. In germline, CDR1 is SGDLS, CDR2 YYNGEE. There are 12 residues in the CDR3. DNA of the CDR3: TGTGCCAGCAGCGCGGGCGAAGAGACCCAGTACTTC. It codes for CASSAGEETQYF. Together with reference TRBV9 and TRBJ2-5, the CDR3 gives the full variable domain: DSGVTQTPKHLITATGQRVTLRCSPRSGDLSVYWYQQSLDQGLQFLIQYYNGEERAKGNILERFSAQQFPDLHSELNLSSLELGDSALYFCASSAGEETQYFGPGTRLLVL.

The chain joins TRBV6-5 to TRBJ2-7, with D maybe TRBD2 (7 bases). This CDR3 has 13 residues. V dropped 6 bases and J dropped 1 base, with 10 bases sitting between them. Germline CDR1 MNHEY, CDR2 SVGAGI. Here the CDR3 reads CASRGGGSYEQYF. Written as DNA, the CDR3 is TGTGCCAGCAGGGGAGGGGGGTCCTACGAGCAGTACTTC.

This sequence joins TRBV2 and TRBJ2-5; 11 nucleotides match TRBD1. The length of the CDR3 is 14 residues. Losses at the gene ends were 4 bases for V and 5 bases for J; bases not matched to a gene: 3. The germline V gene has CDR1 SNHLY and CDR2 FYNNEI. DNA of the CDR3: TGTGCCAGCAGTGCGGGACAGGGGGGGGAGACCCAGTACTTC. This sequence encodes CASSAGQGGETQYF.

This chain connects TRBV30 to TRBJ1-2; 9 nucleotides match TRBD1. This CDR3 is built from 14 residues. Losses at the gene ends were 4 bases for V and 11 bases for J; bases not matched to a gene: 14. CDR1 GTSNPN and CDR2 SVGIG come from the germline V gene (reference sequence). CDR3 sequence (DNA): TGTGCCTGGAACCGGAAACCGGGACAGGGATTTTACACCTTC. Encoded protein: CAWNRKPGQGFYTF.

This clone was picked up one time. This chain uses TRBV7-8 with TRBJ1-6, with 8 bases aligning to TRBD1. The germline CDR1 and CDR2 sequences are SGHVS and FQNEAQ. This CDR3 has 15 residues. V lost 3 bases and J lost 6; bases outside the gene matches: 4. The CDR3 region has the DNA TGTGCCAGCAGCTTGAGGACAGGGAGTAATTCACCCCTCCACTTT. Translated, it gives CASSLRTGSNSPLHF.

This sequence joins TRBV19 and TRBJ1-2; D is unresolved. The CDR3 consists of 13 residues. From germline, CDR1 is LNHDA and CDR2 SQIVND (reference sequence). V was cut by 3 bases and J by 2 bases, with 7 bases left in between. CDR3 DNA: TGTGCCAGTAGTATGTCTGAGAACTATGGCTACACCTTC. Protein product: CASSMSENYGYTF.

As to this clone: One junction end disagrees with the germline gene, perhaps due to a read error. V usage is TRBV10-1 and J usage is TRBJ1-1; D unclear. This CDR3 spans 12 amino acids. Germline assignment: CDR1 WNHNN and CDR2 SYGVQD (reference sequence). CDR3 in amino acids: CASSARKAEAFF. DNA of the CDR3: TGTGCCAGCAGTGCGCGTAAAGCTGAAGCTTTCTTT.

This clone was detected once. The V and J genes are TRBV11-3 and TRBJ1-1; unclear D gene. Trimming removed 1 base at V and 5 bases at J, with 8 bases between. The CDR3 loop spans 13 amino acids. Germline CDR1 is SGHNT and CDR2 is YENEEA. The CDR3 sequence: CASSLVGHTEAFF. The CDR3 DNA reads TGTGCCAGCAGCTTAGTAGGGCATACTGAAGCTTTCTTT.

The V and J genes are TRBV7-2 and TRBJ2-7, with D possibly TRBD2 on 5 matching bases. Trimming shortened V by 2 bases and J by 3 bases, and 11 bases separated the two germline ends. The CDR3 extends over 14 amino acids. Germline V gene lookup returns CDR1 SGHTA and CDR2 FQGNSA. The CDR3 spells CASSLQRMNYEQYF. Here the CDR3 DNA reads TGTGCCAGCAGCTTACAGCGGATGAACTACGAGCAGTACTTC.

The chain links TRBV6-6 to TRBJ1-4; no definite D call. Trimming took 0 bases from V and 7 from J, leaving 9 bases between them. The CDR3 sequence is 14 residues long. Germline lookup yields CDR1 MNHNY and CDR2 SVGAGI (reference sequence). CDR3 residues: CASSYSGGSEKLFF. The CDR3 nucleotides read TGTGCCAGCAGTTACTCGGGAGGCAGTGAAAAACTGTTTTTT.

As to this clone: In this CDR3 the conserved last residue, phenylalanine or tryptophan, is missing, so a read error is likely. It is unclear where the CDR3 begins or ends on the DNA, so no DNA is shown, and the CDR3 is as TCRdb lists it. The chain recombines TRBV13 with TRBJ2-3; the listed D gene, TRBD2, was not tested against the DNA. Germline-derived CDR1 and CDR2 are PRHDT and FYEKMQ (reference sequence). The CDR3 comprises 14 residues, both ends counted. The CDR3 region is CASSPFGSGRALAI.

V gene TRBV15 combines with J gene TRBJ1-4; 7 bases line up with TRBD1. CDR1 LNHNV and CDR2 YYDKDF come from the germline V gene (reference sequence). The length of the CDR3 is 14 residues. The ends lost 5 bases at V and 7 bases at J; junction bases unmatched: 7. In nucleotides, the CDR3 is TGTGCCACCAGCCCAGGGGGGACAACTGAAAAACTGTTTTTT. Its translation: CATSPGGTTEKLFF.

The chain recombines TRBV9 with TRBJ2-1; TRBD2 aligns across 9 bases. The trim removed 4 bases at V and 6 bases at J, leaving 8 bases unmatched. The CDR3 is 15 residues long. Germline V gene lookup returns CDR1 SGDLS and CDR2 YYNGEE. CDR3 sequence reads: CASSWAGGPANEQFF. Written as DNA, the CDR3 is TGTGCCAGCAGCTGGGCGGGGGGGCCGGCCAATGAGCAGTTCTTC.